This TCR beta chain was observed in a study of blood T cell repertoires in COVID-19. This clone was seen a few times. Trimming removed 4 bases from V and 5 bases from J; junction bases left unmatched: 7. Germline-derived CDR1 and CDR2 are SGHNT and YYREEE (reference sequence). This CDR3 region has 14 residues. Sequencing used immunoSEQ multiplex PCR; TCRdb keeps in-frame clones, though not all of them. The sample shows under 100,000 clones, about 81% of them seen only once. The sample was peripheral blood. V and J are TRBV5-4 and TRBJ2-7; 9 bases align to TRBD1. The TCR originated in a human donor in a cohort sampled during active COVID-19. The CDR3 DNA is TGTGCCAGCAGCGTCCGGGACAGGGTCAACGAGCAGTACTTC. It yields the protein CASSVRDRVNEQYF.